Below, 17 T cell receptor beta chains from the same sample are listed, as sequenced in a study of human T cells and chemical hapten exposure. TCRdb recomputed calls from the RACE reads with MiXCR, one row per CDR3 protein. This table holds some 36,000 distinct CDR3 sequences, around 10% found once. Specified time point: pre-sensitization, week 0. Treatment indicated: therapeutic diphenylcyclopropenone sensitization with weekly scalp DPC. Unfractionated whole blood was the source from which total RNA was extracted. The material sequenced was whole blood, taken in connection with sensitization to the hapten diphenylcyclopropenone (DPC). The receptor set was obtained from a man aged 45-65 years with alopecia areata. Some clones in this sample may be carry-over from other donors' samples.

This clonotype was found many times. The rearrangement joins TRBV7-9 to TRBJ2-1; D not certain. V was pared by 5 bases and J by 0 bases, with 5 bases between. The CDR3 is made up of 13 amino acids. Germline CDR1 and CDR2: SEHNR and FQNEAQ (reference sequence). The CDR3 loop reads CASSQSSYNEQFF. DNA for the CDR3: TGTGCCAGCAGCCAAAGCTCCTACAATGAGCAGTTCTTC.

This clonotype was seen at least ten times. The rearrangement uses TRBV29-1 and TRBJ2-2; D is undetermined. Germline V gene lookup returns CDR1 SQVTM and CDR2 ANQGSEA. Trimming removed 6 bases from V and 4 bases from J, with 12 bases in between. The CDR3 runs 13 residues. Here the CDR3 reads CSVRHLPTGELFF. The CDR3 nucleotides are TGCAGCGTACGACACCTACCCACCGGGGAGCTGTTTTTT.

The table lists this clonotype with many counts. This chain links TRBV29-1 with TRBJ2-1; unclear D gene. Germline V gene lookup returns CDR1 SQVTM and CDR2 ANQGSEA. Trimming shortened V by 2 bases and J by 5 bases, and 4 bases separated the two germline ends. The CDR3 spans 11 residues. CDR3 DNA: TGCAGCGTTGAACTTAACAATGAGCAGTTCTTC. This gives the protein CSVELNNEQFF.

The rearrangement uses TRBV29-1 and TRBJ2-5; TRBD2 aligns across 12 bases. The germline CDR1 and CDR2 sequences are SQVTM and ANQGSEA. CDR3 length equals 14 residues. Trimming took 3 bases from V and 7 from J; bases not matched to a gene: 6. The CDR3 coding sequence is TGCAGCGTTGACCTAGCGGGAGGGTCGGGGACCCAGTACTTC. Residues: CSVDLAGGSGTQYF. Looking up the rest from reference TRBV29-1 and TRBJ2-5 gives the full variable domain: SAVISQKPSRDICQRGTSLTIQCQVDSQVTMMFWYRQQPGQSLTLIATANQGSEATYESGFVIDKFPISRPNLTFSTLTVSNMSPEDSSIYLCSVDLAGGSGTQYFGPGTRLLVL.

This clonotype was detected only a few times. The genes are TRBV7-2 and TRBJ2-3; possible D gene TRBD2, 6 bases. Deletions cut 5 bases from V and 3 bases from J, with 12 bases between. The CDR3 spans 14 residues. Germline V gives CDR1 SGHTA, CDR2 FQGNSA. The CDR3: CASSRGSETDTQYF. The DNA of the CDR3 is TGTGCCAGCAGCCGGGGGTCCGAGACAGATACGCAGTATTTT.

This clonotype has at least ten counts. This chain connects TRBV15 to TRBJ1-5; 10 bases agree with TRBD1. Trimming took 4 bases from V and 2 from J; bases not matched to a gene: 14. Per germline, CDR1 LNHNV and CDR2 YYDKDF (reference sequence). The CDR3 totals 19 residues. DNA for the CDR3: TGTGCCACCAGCAAAGGTTTCGACAGGGGGCGCAGGGGCAATCAGCCCCAGCATTTT. Protein product: CATSKGFDRGRRGNQPQHF.

The table lists this clonotype with many counts. The chain couples TRBV10-3 to TRBJ2-2; D is undetermined. This CDR3 has 16 amino acids. Trimming took 0 bases from V and 0 from J, leaving 8 bases between them. Looked up from germline, CDR1 is ENHRY and CDR2 is SYGVKD. CDR3 in amino acids: CAISESSQANTGELFF. The CDR3 region has the DNA TGTGCCATCAGTGAGTCTAGTCAGGCGAACACCGGGGAGCTGTTTTTT.

In this sample, this clonotype turned up many times. V and J are TRBV19 and TRBJ2-1, with D hard to call. Trimming stripped 0 bases from V and 13 bases from J, with 16 bases between. The CDR3 length is 14 residues. Germline V gene lookup returns CDR1 LNHDA and CDR2 SQIVND (reference sequence). The CDR3 sequence is CASSIDYRLPIQFF. As DNA, the CDR3 is TGTGCCAGTAGTATAGATTACCGACTCCCAATACAGTTCTTC.

The chain is built from TRBV28 and TRBJ2-7; possible D gene TRBD2, 5 bases. From germline, CDR1 is MDHEN and CDR2 SYDVKM. The CDR3 runs to 12 residues. Trimming left V 7 bases short and J 4 bases short, with 11 bases between. CDR3 protein: CASTGNHYEQYF. For the CDR3, the DNA is TGTGCCAGCACCGGGAATCATTACGAGCAGTACTTC.

This clonotype came up many times. The chain joins TRBV7-9 to TRBJ2-1; 10 bases are shared with TRBD2. The CDR3 sequence is 15 residues long. Germline CDR1 is SEHNR and CDR2 is FQNEAQ (reference sequence). V lost 3 bases to trimming and J lost 8 bases; unmatched junction nucleotides: 7. CDR3: CASSFVSGRSHEQFF. CDR3 DNA: TGTGCCAGCAGCTTCGTTAGCGGGAGGTCTCATGAGCAGTTCTTC.

Points on this clonotype: One end of the junction does not line up with germline, which may come from a read error. This rearrangement joins TRBV28 to TRBJ2-7, with TRBD1 matching 7 bases. The germline V gene encodes CDR1 MDHEN and CDR2 SYDVKM. The CDR3 loop spans 13 amino acids. CDR3 sequence reads: CASEPATGYGQYF. CDR3 sequence (DNA): TGTGCCTCGGAGCCGGCGACAGGGTACGGGCAGTACTTC.

This clonotype was picked up many times. The chain uses TRBV6-2 or TRBV6-3 and TRBJ2-5; D is perhaps TRBD2 (5 bases). The V gene's germline CDR1 is MNHEY and CDR2 SVGEGT. This CDR3 has 14 residues. The V end was cut by 6 bases, the J end by 5 bases, with 16 bases between. The CDR3 bases are TGTGCCAGCAGCCCCGGCGAGGGCACGGAGACCCAGTACTTC. Its protein is CASSPGEGTETQYF.

Ten or more counts support this clonotype. The V and J genes are TRBV28 and TRBJ1-2; no clear D gene. This CDR3 has 13 amino acids. The germline V gene encodes CDR1 MDHEN and CDR2 SYDVKM. Deletions cut 3 bases from V and 4 bases from J, with 9 bases between. Here the CDR3 reads CASSFESFYGYTF. The CDR3 bases are TGTGCCAGCAGTTTTGAATCATTCTATGGCTACACCTTC.

This clonotype was seen ten or more times. The chain combines TRBV19 with TRBJ1-2; D gene uncertain. V was trimmed by 1 base and J by 5 bases, leaving 14 bases between them. Per the germline V gene, CDR1 is LNHDA and CDR2 is SQIVND (reference sequence). This CDR3 has 15 amino acids. CDR3 DNA: TGTGCCAGTAGTATAGGCCCTCGAGGTGGATATGGCTACACCTTC. Residues: CASSIGPRGGYGYTF.

This clonotype was counted a few times. The chain recombines TRBV20-1 with TRBJ1-3, with unresolved D. The CDR3 covers 14 residues. Trimming took off 7 bases at V and 0 bases at J, with 13 bases between the two ends. The germline CDR1 and CDR2 sequences are DFQATT and SNEGSKA (reference sequence). The CDR3 loop is CSVPAQLSGNTIYF. CDR3 DNA: TGCAGTGTCCCGGCACAGCTCTCTGGAAACACCATATATTTT.

This clonotype was picked up many times. This chain connects TRBV7-3 to TRBJ2-3; 16 nucleotides line up with TRBD2. Trimming cost V 0 bases and J 2 bases; bases outside gene matches: 8. CDR3 length: 20 amino acids. CDR1 and CDR2 (germline): SGHTA, FQGTGA. The CDR3 DNA reads TGTGCCAGCAGCTTAACCTACGGGACTAGCGGGAGGGCCCTCACAGATACGCAGTATTTT. Encoded protein: CASSLTYGTSGRALTDTQYF.

This clonotype was seen a handful of times. V and J are TRBV6-5 and TRBJ2-2; 7 nucleotides match TRBD1. The CDR3 sequence is 17 residues long. V trimming: 2 bases; J trimming: 2 bases; junction bases outside the gene matches: 8. Germline V gene lookup returns CDR1 MNHEY and CDR2 SVGAGI. CDR3 loop: CASSYDRAGVNTGELFF. CDR3 nucleotides: TGTGCCAGCAGTTACGACAGGGCCGGCGTTAACACCGGGGAGCTGTTTTTT.